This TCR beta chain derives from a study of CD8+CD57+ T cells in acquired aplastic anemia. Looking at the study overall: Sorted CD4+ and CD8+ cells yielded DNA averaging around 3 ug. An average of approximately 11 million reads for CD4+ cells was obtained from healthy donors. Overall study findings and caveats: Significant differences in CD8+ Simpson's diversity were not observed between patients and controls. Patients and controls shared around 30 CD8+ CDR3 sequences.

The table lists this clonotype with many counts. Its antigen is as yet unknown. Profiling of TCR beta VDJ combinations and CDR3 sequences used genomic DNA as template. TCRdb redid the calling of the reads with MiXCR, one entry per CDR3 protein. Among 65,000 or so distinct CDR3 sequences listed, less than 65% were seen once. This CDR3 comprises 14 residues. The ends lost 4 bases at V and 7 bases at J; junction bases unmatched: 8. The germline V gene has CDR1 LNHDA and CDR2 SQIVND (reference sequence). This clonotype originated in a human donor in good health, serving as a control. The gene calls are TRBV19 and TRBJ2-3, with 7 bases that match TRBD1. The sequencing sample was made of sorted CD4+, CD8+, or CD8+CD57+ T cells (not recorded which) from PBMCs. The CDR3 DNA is TGTGCCAGTAGTACCTCGGACAGGTCAAATACGCAGTATTTT. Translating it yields CASSTSDRSNTQYF.